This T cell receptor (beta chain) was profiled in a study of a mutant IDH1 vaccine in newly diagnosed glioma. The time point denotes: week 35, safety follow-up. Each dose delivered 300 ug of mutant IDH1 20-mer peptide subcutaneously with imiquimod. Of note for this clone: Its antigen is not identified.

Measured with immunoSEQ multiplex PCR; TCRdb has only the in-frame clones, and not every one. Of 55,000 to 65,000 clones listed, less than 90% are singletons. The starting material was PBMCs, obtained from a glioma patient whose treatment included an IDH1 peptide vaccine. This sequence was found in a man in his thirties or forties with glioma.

DNA of the CDR3: TGTGCCAGCACCCTGAGTGCGGCAGGCACTGAAGCTTTCTTT. Residues: CASTLSAAGTEAFF. The chain carries TRBV11-2 and TRBJ1-1, with D uncertain. The V gene's germline CDR1 is SGHAT and CDR2 FQNNGV. The V end lost 7 bases, the J end lost 4 bases, and 16 bases lay between the germline ends. The CDR3 totals 14 residues.